A single sample gave rise to the 28 T cell receptor beta chains below, sequenced in a study of blood T cell repertoires in COVID-19. Method: immunoSEQ multiplex PCR; TCRdb's copy keeps in-frame clones and lacks some. Among approximately 45,000 clones listed, 87% were seen once. The sample comprised peripheral blood. The origin of the receptors is a human donor in a cohort sampled during active COVID-19.

The genes are TRBV11-1 and TRBJ2-7, with no clear D. The germline V gene encodes CDR1 SGHAT and CDR2 FQDESV (reference sequence). V lost 1 base and J 4 bases, leaving 5 bases between the germline ends. CDR3 length: 12 amino acids. In DNA, the CDR3 is TGTGCCAGCAGCTTAGGAACATACGAGCAGTACTTC. Residues: CASSLGTYEQYF.

J is TRBJ1-1 and V is TRBV19, with D hard to call. Germline CDR1 LNHDA, CDR2 SQIVND (reference sequence). Trimming stripped 4 bases from V and 3 bases from J, with 9 bases between. The CDR3 runs to 13 residues. CDR3 amino acids: CASSTTRYTEAFF. As DNA, the CDR3 is TGTGCCAGTAGTACCACCCGGTACACTGAAGCTTTCTTT.

The chain is built from TRBV4-1 and TRBJ1-5; D perhaps matches TRBD1 (6 bases). The CDR3 is 17 amino acids. Germline CDR1 MGHRA, CDR2 YSYEKL. The ends were cut back, 1 base at V and 6 bases at J, with 19 bases in the middle. The CDR3, as DNA: TGCGCCAGCAGCCAAGGGCAGAAGGACAGACCTACTCAGCCCCAGCATTTT. Its protein product is CASSQGQKDRPTQPQHF.

This chain connects TRBV15 to TRBJ2-3; 8 bases fit TRBD2. CDR1 and CDR2 from the germline V gene are LNHNV and YYDKDF (reference sequence). Unmatched junction bases numbered 13, after V lost 0 bases and J lost 5 bases. The CDR3 length is 18 residues. This chain's CDR3 is CATSRDGRGSGGRDTQYF. The CDR3 coding sequence is TGTGCCACCAGCAGAGACGGGAGGGGGAGCGGGGGAAGAGATACGCAGTATTTT.

This chain joins TRBV3-1 (or the pseudogene TRBV3-2) and TRBJ2-2; 9 bases match TRBD1. The CDR3 is 16 amino acids. The V segment lost 6 bases and the J segment 5 bases; nucleotides outside the gene matches: 10. Per germline, CDR1 LGHDT and CDR2 YNNKEL (reference sequence). The CDR3 DNA is TGTGCCAGCAGTCGGACGGACAGGGGTCTTACCGGGGAGCTGTTTTTT. Amino acid sequence: CASSRTDRGLTGELFF.

This rearrangement joins TRBV3-1 (or the pseudogene TRBV3-2) to TRBJ1-1; D is possibly TRBD1 (6 bases). CDR3 length equals 14 residues. Trimming took 6 bases from V and 1 from J, leaving 12 bases between them. Per the germline V gene, CDR1 is LGHDT and CDR2 is YNNKEL (reference sequence). CDR3 region: CASRKGGANTEAFF. The CDR3, as DNA: TGTGCCAGCAGAAAAGGGGGAGCGAACACTGAAGCTTTCTTT.

V gene TRBV5-1 combines with J gene TRBJ2-7, with 10 nucleotides matching TRBD2. J lost 2 bases, V lost 4 bases, and 12 bases had no gene match. Germline V gives CDR1 SGHRS, CDR2 YFSETQ. The length of the CDR3 is 17 residues. CDR3 in DNA: TGCGCCAGCAGCAGGACTAGCGGAGGCTCTCAGCCCTACGAGCAGTACTTC. It encodes CASSRTSGGSQPYEQYF.

The rearrangement links TRBV5-1 to TRBJ2-1; 8 bases fit TRBD2. This CDR3 region has 15 residues. With V trimmed by 2 bases and J by 4 bases, 5 bases remained unmatched. Germline V gives CDR1 SGHRS, CDR2 YFSETQ. The CDR3 nucleotides read TGCGCCAGCAGCTTTACTAGCGGTACTTACAATGAGCAGTTCTTC. It specifies CASSFTSGTYNEQFF.

The chain has TRBV7-2 and TRBJ1-1, with 7 bases fitting TRBD1. The length of the CDR3 is 16 residues. V gave up 2 bases and J gave up 0 bases; unmatched junction bases: 6. CDR1 SGHTA and CDR2 FQGNSA come from the germline V gene. CDR3 region: CASSLYRRGLNTEAFF. CDR3 in DNA: TGTGCCAGCAGCTTATACCGGAGGGGGCTGAACACTGAAGCTTTCTTT. The entire variable domain, with the rest obtained from reference TRBV7-2 and TRBJ1-1, is as follows: GAGVSQSPSNKVTEKGKDVELRCDPISGHTALYWYRQSLGQGLEFLIYFQGNSAPDKSGLPSDRFSAERTGGSVSTLTIQRTQQEDSAVYLCASSLYRRGLNTEAFFGQGTRLTVV.

V is TRBV9 and J is TRBJ2-7; 7 bases align to TRBD2. In germline, CDR1 is SGDLS, CDR2 YYNGEE. This CDR3 region has 18 residues. With V trimmed by 0 bases and J by 0 bases, 12 bases remained unmatched. CDR3 coding DNA: TGTGCCAGCAGCGTAGGCCTTGCAGGGCCGGGGGGCTCCTACGAGCAGTACTTC. It yields the protein CASSVGLAGPGGSYEQYF.

V and J are TRBV9 and TRBJ2-1; 9 bases map to TRBD2. CDR3 length: 15 amino acids. The V gene end was trimmed by 0 bases and the J gene end by 7 bases; junction bases not matched to a gene: 5. Germline lookup yields CDR1 SGDLS and CDR2 YYNGEE. This CDR3 reads CASSVASGTTNEQFF. In DNA form, the CDR3 reads TGTGCCAGCAGCGTAGCTAGCGGGACGACAAATGAGCAGTTCTTC.

This chain uses TRBV6-6 with TRBJ1-5; 11 nucleotides agree with TRBD1. This CDR3 is built from 16 residues. Trimming took 1 base from V and 4 from J; bases not matched to a gene: 3. Per the germline V gene, CDR1 is MNHNY and CDR2 is SVGAGI (reference sequence). CDR3 sequence: CASSYFGTGGNQPQHF. The CDR3 region has the DNA TGTGCCAGCAGTTACTTCGGGACAGGGGGGAATCAGCCCCAGCATTTT.

This chain links TRBV5-5 with TRBJ1-1; 10 nucleotides agree with TRBD1. In germline, CDR1 is SGHKS, CDR2 YYEKEE (reference sequence). Trimming at V came to 2 bases and at J to 9 bases, leaving 10 bases not matched to a gene. This CDR3 is built from 15 residues. The chain's CDR3 is CASSFTGTGAAQAFF. In nucleotides, the CDR3 is TGTGCCAGCAGCTTCACAGGGACAGGGGCCGCCCAAGCTTTCTTT.

The chain uses TRBV7-2 and TRBJ2-3, with 7 bases that match TRBD1. Trimming cost V 5 bases and J 2 bases; bases outside gene matches: 10. From germline, CDR1 is SGHTA and CDR2 FQGNSA. The CDR3 extends over 16 amino acids. CDR3 DNA: TGTGCCAGCAGCCGCGGACAGGTTTATAACACAGATACGCAGTATTTT. It yields the protein CASSRGQVYNTDTQYF.

The count of this clone is one. This chain connects TRBV7-2 to TRBJ2-1; TRBD1 is a possible D gene (6 bases). Germline CDR1 SGHTA, CDR2 FQGNSA. V shed 0 bases and J shed 9 bases, with 18 bases lying between them. The CDR3 consists of 16 residues. Here the CDR3 DNA reads TGTGCCAGCAGCTTAGCGGACAATGGGGGCAGGGGTGAGCAGTTCTTC. Protein: CASSLADNGGRGEQFF.

The rearrangement links TRBV2 to TRBJ2-3; 8 nucleotides align to TRBD1. This CDR3 region has 15 residues. The junction had 7 bases not matched to a gene; V was cut back by 6 bases and J by 2 bases. Germline V CDR1 and CDR2: SNHLY, FYNNEI. CDR3 in amino acids: CASRRQGLPTDTQYF. As DNA, the CDR3 is TGTGCCAGCAGGAGACAGGGGCTTCCCACAGATACGCAGTATTTT.

The chain is built from TRBV5-3 and TRBJ2-1; the D gene is possibly TRBD1 (8 bases). TRBV5-3 is assigned to the ORF class and has an uncertain function. This CDR3 spans 16 amino acids. V gave up 4 bases and J gave up 8 bases, with 22 bases separating them. The CDR3 DNA is TGTGCCAGAAGCATCCGAACAGGGGGGGTACGGGATGAGCAGTTCTTC. It translates to CARSIRTGGVRDEQFF.

The J gene is TRBJ2-1, the V gene TRBV20-1, with TRBD2 as a possible D gene (5 bases). This CDR3 has 11 residues. The V gene's germline CDR1 is DFQATT and CDR2 SNEGSKA (reference sequence). CDR3 residues: CSNLAQNEQFF. The CDR3 nucleotides read TGCAGCAACCTAGCCCAGAATGAGCAGTTCTTC.

The chain has TRBV27 and TRBJ2-3, with D hard to call. The CDR3 consists of 14 residues. Trimming cost V 5 bases and J 4 bases, with 13 bases left between them. The germline V gene has CDR1 MNHEY and CDR2 SMNVEV (reference sequence). CDR3 coding DNA: TGTGCCAGCAGTCTCTATACCCCACCAGATACGCAGTATTTT. Protein: CASSLYTPPDTQYF.

V gene TRBV2 combines with J gene TRBJ2-1; TRBD2 matches at 7 bases. Per the germline V gene, CDR1 is SNHLY and CDR2 is FYNNEI. V gave up 5 bases and J gave up 4 bases; unmatched junction bases: 5. The CDR3 consists of 14 residues. The DNA for the CDR3 is TGTGCCAGCAGTCCCCCAGCGGGATACAATGAGCAGTTCTTC. Its translation: CASSPPAGYNEQFF.

This chain links TRBV20-1 with TRBJ2-7; D unresolved. This CDR3 has 11 amino acids. V dropped 6 bases and J dropped 5 bases, with 11 bases sitting between them. Per the germline V gene, CDR1 is DFQATT and CDR2 is SNEGSKA (reference sequence). The CDR3 DNA reads TGCAGTGCCCAGAGCGTCCACGAGCAGTACTTC. Encoded protein: CSAQSVHEQYF.

The CDR3 bases are TGTGCCAGCAGCCCTCAAGGACTAGCGGCTAGCACAGATACGCAGTATTTT. Translating gives CASSPQGLAASTDTQYF. The rearrangement uses TRBV7-9 and TRBJ2-3; 10 nucleotides agree with TRBD2. The CDR3 loop spans 17 amino acids. The ends lost 5 bases at V and 0 bases at J; junction bases unmatched: 8. The germline gives CDR1 SEHNR, CDR2 FQNEAQ (reference sequence).

This clone has just a few counts. V is TRBV28 and J is TRBJ1-5, with D perhaps TRBD1 (5 bases). The CDR3 spans 17 residues. Germline loops: CDR1 MDHEN, CDR2 SYDVKM. V was shortened by 5 bases and J by 2 bases, with 19 bases between the two germline ends. The CDR3 DNA reads TGTGCCAGCAGTGGGGCCCCAACAGGCTCTGGCAATCAGCCCCAGCATTTT. Its translation is CASSGAPTGSGNQPQHF.

The genes are TRBV28 and TRBJ1-5; 7 bases line up with TRBD1. V gave up 5 bases and J gave up 8 bases; unmatched junction bases: 9. CDR1 and CDR2 from the germline V gene are MDHEN and SYDVKM. The CDR3 totals 14 residues. CDR3 in DNA: TGTGCCAGCAGTCCTGGACAGGCGAATAAGCCCCAGCATTTT. Its protein is CASSPGQANKPQHF.

J is TRBJ1-3 and V is TRBV5-6; D is unresolved. CDR1 and CDR2 from the germline V gene are SGHDT and YYEEEE. CDR3 size: 16 residues. V lost 4 bases to trimming and J lost 0 bases, with 14 bases between them. The CDR3 is CASSPQVVTSGNTIYF. The CDR3 bases are TGTGCCAGCAGCCCCCAGGTGGTAACCTCTGGAAACACCATATATTTT. The variable domain in full, with the rest retrieved from reference TRBV5-6 and TRBJ1-3, is DAGVTQSPTHLIKTRGQQVTLRCSPKSGHDTVSWYQQALGQGPQFIFQYYEEEERQRGNFPDRFSGHQFPNYSSELNVNALLLGDSALYLCASSPQVVTSGNTIYFGEGSWLTVV.

The genes are TRBV4-1 and TRBJ2-7; D possibly corresponds to TRBD2 (5 bases). The V end lost 5 bases, the J end lost 1 base, and 12 bases lay between the germline ends. Per germline, CDR1 MGHRA and CDR2 YSYEKL. The CDR3 is 14 residues long. The CDR3 is CASSERERSYEQYF. The DNA of the CDR3 is TGCGCCAGCAGCGAGAGGGAGCGGTCCTACGAGCAGTACTTC.

The rearrangement joins TRBV18 to TRBJ1-1; 8 bases line up with TRBD1. J gave up 2 bases and V 5 bases, and 7 bases lay outside the gene matches. Germline lookup yields CDR1 KGHSH and CDR2 LQKENI. This CDR3 is 15 amino acids long. CDR3: CASSVGTGGNTEAFF. As DNA, the CDR3 is TGTGCCAGCTCAGTTGGGACAGGTGGAAACACTGAAGCTTTCTTT. The complete variable domain, with remaining parts taken from reference TRBV18 and TRBJ1-1, reads NAGVMQNPRHLVRRRGQEARLRCSPMKGHSHVYWYRQLPEEGLKFMVYLQKENIIDESGMPKERFSAEFPKEGPSILRIQQVVRGDSAAYFCASSVGTGGNTEAFFGQGTRLTVV.

In DNA, the CDR3 is TGTGCCACCAGTGATGGGCTGACCCAGCATTTT. Protein: CATSDGLTQHF. The chain links TRBV24-1 to TRBJ1-5; D remains ambiguous. Trimming shortened V by 3 bases and J by 11 bases, and 7 bases separated the two germline ends. Germline CDR1 KGHDR, CDR2 SFDVKD. The CDR3 has 11 residues.